Listed below are T cell receptor beta chains from one sample, sequenced in a study of regulatory T cells in long-lasting Graves disease. TCRdb fed the multiplex PCR reads into MiXCR, producing one record per CDR3 protein. The table lists roughly 400,000 distinct CDR3 sequences, under 25% of them singletons. The sequences come from peripheral blood mononuclear cells (PBMCs), collected when the disease was refractory, from a patient treated with antithyroid drugs. The source of these receptors is a female donor with Graves disease. CDR3s include the opening cysteine and the closing phenylalanine or tryptophan. The D gene is left open where the match is weak. A row's size may be missing; if present it is once, few, many or a size class.

j_call d_call clone_size v_call cdr3_nt cdr3_aa
TRBJ2-1 TRBD2 NA TRBV12-3/TRBV12-4 TGTGCCAGCAGACCTGACCTAGCGGGAGGGCGCAGCGAGCAGTTCTTC CASRPDLAGGRSEQFF
TRBJ1-5 NA many TRBV6-1 TGTGCCAGCAGCGTCCAGTCTGGCAGCAATCAGCCCCAGCATTTT CASSVQSGSNQPQHF
TRBJ1-5 NA NA TRBV19 TGTGCCAGTACCTGGGGTGGGGAGGGCAATCAGCCCCAGCATTTT CASTWGGEGNQPQHF
TRBJ1-5 NA few TRBV25-1 TGTGCCAGCAGTGAGTCCGGTTACAATCAGCCCCAGCATTTT CASSESGYNQPQHF
TRBJ1-1 NA once TRBV25-1 TGTGCCAGCAGTACTCGTGGGGGGGCGCGGGCCAACACTGAAGCTTTCTTT CASSTRGGARANTEAFF
TRBJ2-7 NA many TRBV7-2 TGTGCCAGCAGCCGCGCCGTACCCTACGAGCAGTACTTC CASSRAVPYEQYF
TRBJ2-7 NA NA TRBV7-2 TGTGCCAGCAGCTCTGGACTGGATTGGGGACACGAGCGGTACTTC CASSSGLDWGHERYF
TRBJ1-2 TRBD1 few TRBV11-2 TGTGCCAGCAGCCATGGACAGGGGGCTGGCTACACCTTC CASSHGQGAGYTF
TRBJ2-1 NA few TRBV6-2/TRBV6-3 TGTGCCAGCAGTTACATCGGCAATGAGCAGTTCTTC CASSYIGNEQFF
TRBJ1-1 NA many TRBV6-1 TGTGCCAGCAGACCGGGACAATGGAACACTGAAGCTTTCTTT CASRPGQWNTEAFF
TRBJ2-2 TRBD2 NA TRBV30 TGTGCCTGGAGGGGGGAGGGCACCGGGGAGCTGTTTTTT CAWRGEGTGELFF
TRBJ2-7 TRBD2 many TRBV11-2 TGTGCCAGCAGCACGGGACTAGCGGGAGTAGGCTACGAGCAGTACTTC CASSTGLAGVGYEQYF